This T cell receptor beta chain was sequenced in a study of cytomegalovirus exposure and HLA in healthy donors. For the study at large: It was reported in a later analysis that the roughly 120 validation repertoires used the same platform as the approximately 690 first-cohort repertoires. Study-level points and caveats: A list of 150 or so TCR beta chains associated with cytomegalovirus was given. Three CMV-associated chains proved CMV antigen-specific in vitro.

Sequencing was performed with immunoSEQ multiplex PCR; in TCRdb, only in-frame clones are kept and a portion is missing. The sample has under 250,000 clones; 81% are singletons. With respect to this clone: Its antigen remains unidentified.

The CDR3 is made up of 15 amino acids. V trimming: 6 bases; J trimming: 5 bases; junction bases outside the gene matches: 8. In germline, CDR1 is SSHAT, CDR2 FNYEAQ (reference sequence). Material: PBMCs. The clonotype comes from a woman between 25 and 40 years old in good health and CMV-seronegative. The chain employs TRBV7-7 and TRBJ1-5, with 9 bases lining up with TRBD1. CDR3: CASRPPGQGDQPQHF. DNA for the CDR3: TGTGCCAGCAGACCCCCGGGACAGGGTGATCAGCCCCAGCATTTT.